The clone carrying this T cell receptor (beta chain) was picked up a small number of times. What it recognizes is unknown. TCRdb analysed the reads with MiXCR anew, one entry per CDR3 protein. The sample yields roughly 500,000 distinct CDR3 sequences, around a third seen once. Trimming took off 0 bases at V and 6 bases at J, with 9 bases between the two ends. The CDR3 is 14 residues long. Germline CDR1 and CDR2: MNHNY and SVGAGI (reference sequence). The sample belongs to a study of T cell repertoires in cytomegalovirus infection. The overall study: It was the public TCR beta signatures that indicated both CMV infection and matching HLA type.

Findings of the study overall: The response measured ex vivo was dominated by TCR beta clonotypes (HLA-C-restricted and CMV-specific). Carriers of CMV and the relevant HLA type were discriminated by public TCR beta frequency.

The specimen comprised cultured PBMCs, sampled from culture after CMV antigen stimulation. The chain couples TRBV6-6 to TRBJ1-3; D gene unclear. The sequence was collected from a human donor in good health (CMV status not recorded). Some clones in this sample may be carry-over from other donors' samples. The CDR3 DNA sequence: TGTGCCAGCAGTTACTCGAAGATCGAAAACACCATATATTTT. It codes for CASSYSKIENTIYF.